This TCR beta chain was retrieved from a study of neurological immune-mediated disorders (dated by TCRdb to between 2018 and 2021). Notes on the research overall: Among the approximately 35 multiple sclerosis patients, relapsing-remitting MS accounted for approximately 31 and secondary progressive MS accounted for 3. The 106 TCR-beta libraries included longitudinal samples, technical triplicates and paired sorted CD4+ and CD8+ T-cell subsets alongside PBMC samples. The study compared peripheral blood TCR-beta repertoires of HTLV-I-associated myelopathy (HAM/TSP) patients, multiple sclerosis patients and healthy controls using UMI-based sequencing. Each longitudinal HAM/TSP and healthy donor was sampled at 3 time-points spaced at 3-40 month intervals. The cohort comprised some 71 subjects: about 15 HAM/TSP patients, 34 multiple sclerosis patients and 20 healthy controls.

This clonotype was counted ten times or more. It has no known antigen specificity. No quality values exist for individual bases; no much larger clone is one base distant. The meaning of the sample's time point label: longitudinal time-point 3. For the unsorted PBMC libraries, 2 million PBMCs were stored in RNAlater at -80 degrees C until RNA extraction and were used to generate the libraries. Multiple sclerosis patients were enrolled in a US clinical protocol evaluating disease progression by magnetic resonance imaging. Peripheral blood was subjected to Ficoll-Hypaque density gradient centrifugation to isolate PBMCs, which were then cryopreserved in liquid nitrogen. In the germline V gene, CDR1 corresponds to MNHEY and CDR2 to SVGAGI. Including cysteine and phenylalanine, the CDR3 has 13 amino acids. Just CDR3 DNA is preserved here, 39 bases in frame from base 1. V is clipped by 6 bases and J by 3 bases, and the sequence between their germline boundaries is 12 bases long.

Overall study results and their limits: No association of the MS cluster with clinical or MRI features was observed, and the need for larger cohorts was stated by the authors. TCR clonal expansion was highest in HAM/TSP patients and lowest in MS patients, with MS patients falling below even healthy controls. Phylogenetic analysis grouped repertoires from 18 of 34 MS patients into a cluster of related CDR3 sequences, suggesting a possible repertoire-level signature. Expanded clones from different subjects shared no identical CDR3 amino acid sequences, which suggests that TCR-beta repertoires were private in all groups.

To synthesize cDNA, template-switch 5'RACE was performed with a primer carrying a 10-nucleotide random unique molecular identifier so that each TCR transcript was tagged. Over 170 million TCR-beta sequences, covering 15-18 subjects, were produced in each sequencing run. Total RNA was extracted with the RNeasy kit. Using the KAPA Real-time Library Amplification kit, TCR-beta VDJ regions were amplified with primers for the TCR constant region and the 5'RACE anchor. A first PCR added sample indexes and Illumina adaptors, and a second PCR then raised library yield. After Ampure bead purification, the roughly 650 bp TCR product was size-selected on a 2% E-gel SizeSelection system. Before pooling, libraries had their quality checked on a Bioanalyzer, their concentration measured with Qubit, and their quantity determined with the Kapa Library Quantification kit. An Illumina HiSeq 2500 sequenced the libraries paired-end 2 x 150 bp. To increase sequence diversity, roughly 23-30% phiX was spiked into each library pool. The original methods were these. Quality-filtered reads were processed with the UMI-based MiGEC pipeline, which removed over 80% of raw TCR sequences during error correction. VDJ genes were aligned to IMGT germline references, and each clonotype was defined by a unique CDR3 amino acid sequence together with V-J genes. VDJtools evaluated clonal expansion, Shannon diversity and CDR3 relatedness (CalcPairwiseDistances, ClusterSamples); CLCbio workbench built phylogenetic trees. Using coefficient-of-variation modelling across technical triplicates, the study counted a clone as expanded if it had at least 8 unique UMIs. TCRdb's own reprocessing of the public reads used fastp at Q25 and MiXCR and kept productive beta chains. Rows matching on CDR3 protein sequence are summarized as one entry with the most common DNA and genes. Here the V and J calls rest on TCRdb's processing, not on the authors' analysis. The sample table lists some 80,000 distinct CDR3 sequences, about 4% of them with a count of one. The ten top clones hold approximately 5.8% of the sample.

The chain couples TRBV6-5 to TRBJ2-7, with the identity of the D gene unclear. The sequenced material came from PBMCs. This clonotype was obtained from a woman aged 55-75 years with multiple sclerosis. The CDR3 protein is CASRRTDSYEQYF. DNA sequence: TGTGCCAGCAGGCGGACGGATAGCTACGAGCAGTACTTC.